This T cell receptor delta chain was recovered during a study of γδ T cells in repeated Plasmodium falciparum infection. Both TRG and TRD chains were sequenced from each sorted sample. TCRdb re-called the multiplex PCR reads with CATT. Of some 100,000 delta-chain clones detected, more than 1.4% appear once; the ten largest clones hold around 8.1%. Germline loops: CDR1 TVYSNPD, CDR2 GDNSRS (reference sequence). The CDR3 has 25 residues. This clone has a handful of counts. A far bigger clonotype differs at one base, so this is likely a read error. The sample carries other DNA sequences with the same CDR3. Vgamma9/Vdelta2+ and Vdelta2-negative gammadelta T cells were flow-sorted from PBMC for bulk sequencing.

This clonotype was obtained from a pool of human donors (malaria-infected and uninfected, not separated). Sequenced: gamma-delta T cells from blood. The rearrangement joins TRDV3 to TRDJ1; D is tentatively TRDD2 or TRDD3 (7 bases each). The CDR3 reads CAFRFFLRRAGGLTPPGWYTDKLIF. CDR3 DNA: TGTGCCTTTAGATTTTTCCTACGAAGGGCTGGGGGTTTAACGCCGCCAGGATGGTACACCGATAAACTCATCTTC.